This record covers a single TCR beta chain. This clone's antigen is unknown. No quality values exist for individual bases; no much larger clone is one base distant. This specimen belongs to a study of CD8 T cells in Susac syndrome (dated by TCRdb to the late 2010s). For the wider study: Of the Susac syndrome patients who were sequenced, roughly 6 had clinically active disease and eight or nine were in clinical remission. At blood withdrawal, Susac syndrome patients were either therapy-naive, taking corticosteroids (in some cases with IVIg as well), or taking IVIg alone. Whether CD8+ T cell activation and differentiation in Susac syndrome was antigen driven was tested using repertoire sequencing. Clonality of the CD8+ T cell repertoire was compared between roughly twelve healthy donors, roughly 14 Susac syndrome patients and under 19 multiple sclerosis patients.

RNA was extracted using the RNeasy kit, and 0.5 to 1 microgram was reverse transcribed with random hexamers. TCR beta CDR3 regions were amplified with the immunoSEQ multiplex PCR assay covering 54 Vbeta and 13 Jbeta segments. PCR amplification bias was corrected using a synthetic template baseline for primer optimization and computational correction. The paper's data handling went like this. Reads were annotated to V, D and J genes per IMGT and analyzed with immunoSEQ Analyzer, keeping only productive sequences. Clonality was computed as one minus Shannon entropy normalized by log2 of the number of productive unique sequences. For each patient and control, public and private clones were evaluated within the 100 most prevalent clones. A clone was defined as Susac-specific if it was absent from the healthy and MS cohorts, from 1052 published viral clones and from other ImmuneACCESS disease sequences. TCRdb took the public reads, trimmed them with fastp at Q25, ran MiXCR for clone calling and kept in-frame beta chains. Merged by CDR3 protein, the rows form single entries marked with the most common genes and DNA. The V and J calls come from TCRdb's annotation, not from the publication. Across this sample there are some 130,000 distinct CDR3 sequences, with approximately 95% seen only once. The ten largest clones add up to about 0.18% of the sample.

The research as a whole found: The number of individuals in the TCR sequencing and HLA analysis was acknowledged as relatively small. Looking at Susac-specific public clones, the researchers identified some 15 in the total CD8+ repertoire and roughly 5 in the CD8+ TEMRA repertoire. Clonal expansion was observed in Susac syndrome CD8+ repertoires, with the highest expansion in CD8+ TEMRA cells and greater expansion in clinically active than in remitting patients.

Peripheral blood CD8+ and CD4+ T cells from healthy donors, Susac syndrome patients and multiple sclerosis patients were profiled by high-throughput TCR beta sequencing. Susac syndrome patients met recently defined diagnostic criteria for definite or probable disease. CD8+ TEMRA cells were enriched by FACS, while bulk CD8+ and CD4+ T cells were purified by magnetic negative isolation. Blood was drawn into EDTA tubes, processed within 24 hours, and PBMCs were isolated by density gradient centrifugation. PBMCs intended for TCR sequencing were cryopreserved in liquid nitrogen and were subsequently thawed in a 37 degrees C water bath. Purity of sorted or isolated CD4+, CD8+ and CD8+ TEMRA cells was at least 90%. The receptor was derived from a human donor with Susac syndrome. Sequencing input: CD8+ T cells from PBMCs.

CDR3 sequence: CSVGNTRNEQFF. The DNA is as follows: TGCAGCGTCGGGAATACGAGGAATGAGCAGTTCTTC. The V and J genes are TRBV29-1 and TRBJ2-1; 5 matching bases give a weak D call of TRBD2. V is reduced by 6 bases and J by 7 bases, leaving a spacing of 13 bases between them. Reading from cysteine to phenylalanine, the CDR3 counts 12 amino acids. The sequence is cut down to CDR3 DNA, 36 bases in frame from base 1. The germline V gene supplies CDR1 SQVTM and CDR2 ANQGSEA.